Each of the 26 T cell receptor beta chains below was sequenced from the same sample in a study of CD8 T cells in ankylosing spondylitis. The study, taken as a whole, reports: Roughly 8 highly homologous variants made up a TCR beta motif that seemed to typify ankylosing spondylitis blood.

TCRdb analysed the 5' RACE reads with MiXCR anew, one entry per CDR3 protein. In the table there are fewer than 550,000 distinct CDR3 sequences, approximately 5% of which are singletons. These receptors are not linked to any known antigen. Source material: blood, either unsorted or a sorted T cell fraction (not recorded which). The receptors derive from a male donor with ankylosing spondylitis.

This clonotype appeared many times. The CDR3: CASSLKWGVGTDTQYF. The CDR3 coding sequence is TGTGCCAGCAGTTTAAAGTGGGGAGTTGGGACAGATACGCAGTATTTT. The chain uses TRBV12-3 or TRBV12-4 and TRBJ2-3, with a possible D match to TRBD2 (5 bases). The CDR3 length is 16 residues. V gave up 2 bases and J gave up 3 bases, with 15 bases separating them.

The chain uses TRBV13 and TRBJ2-5, with 8 bases that match TRBD1. Trimming removed 6 bases from V and 5 bases from J; junction bases left unmatched: 11. CDR3 length equals 15 residues. Germline V gives CDR1 PRHDT, CDR2 FYEKMQ (reference sequence). The CDR3 loop reads CASSPRRGRRETQYF. The CDR3 coding sequence is TGTGCCAGCAGTCCCCGCAGGGGGCGCAGGGAGACCCAGTACTTC.

V gene TRBV20-1 combines with J gene TRBJ2-7; 10 bases agree with TRBD1. The CDR3 sequence is 14 residues long. V was clipped by 6 bases and J by 2 bases; unmatched bases: 7. Per the germline V gene, CDR1 is DFQATT and CDR2 is SNEGSKA (reference sequence). The CDR3 DNA reads TGCAGTGCCTGGGGGACAGGGGACGCCTACGAGCAGTACTTC. Encoded protein: CSAWGTGDAYEQYF.

This clonotype occurred many times. J is TRBJ1-1 and V is TRBV6-1; D is uncertain. V was pared by 2 bases and J by 2 bases, with 6 bases between. Germline V gene data show CDR1 as MNHNS and CDR2 as SASEGT. The CDR3 loop spans 13 amino acids. CDR3 in DNA: TGTGCCAGCAGTGAACACGCTAACACTGAAGCTTTCTTT. Its translation is CASSEHANTEAFF.

This clonotype was seen many times. The chain uses TRBV5-5 and TRBJ1-1, with 7 nucleotides matching TRBD1. The CDR3 sequence is 14 residues long. With 4 bases clipped from V and 3 bases from J, the junction kept 6 bases outside the gene matches. CDR1 and CDR2 from the germline V gene are SGHKS and YYEKEE (reference sequence). The CDR3 DNA follows: TGTGCCAGCAGCCGGGGGACAGCTTACACTGAAGCTTTCTTT. It is translated as CASSRGTAYTEAFF.

This clonotype was detected many times. The rearrangement links TRBV4-3 to TRBJ1-1; D is undetermined. Trimming pared 4 bases from V and 1 base from J, leaving 10 bases between. From germline, CDR1 is LGHNA and CDR2 YSLEER. CDR3 length equals 14 residues. This CDR3 reads CASSPDLRNTEAFF. CDR3 nucleotide sequence: TGCGCCAGCAGCCCTGACCTTCGGAACACTGAAGCTTTCTTT.

At least ten counts were recorded for this clonotype. The chain has TRBV6-2 or TRBV6-3 and TRBJ2-7; D is uncertain. Between the trimmed V and J ends, which lost 5 bases and 3 bases, there was a span of 17 bases. Germline V gene sequence: CDR1 MNHEY, CDR2 SVGEGT. The CDR3 totals 15 residues. The CDR3 DNA reads as TGTGCCAGCAGTGGTCAGCGTGCGCCCCACTACGAGCAGTACTTC. Its protein product is CASSGQRAPHYEQYF.

The chain employs TRBV5-6 and TRBJ2-7; D ambiguous. The V gene lost 8 bases and the J gene lost 9 bases, with 21 bases spanning the gap. The CDR3 totals 13 residues. Germline CDR1 and CDR2: SGHDT and YYEEEE. CDR3 DNA: TGTGCCAGGAGCGCCGGGCATCACGACGTGCAGTACTTC. Protein sequence: CARSAGHHDVQYF.

This clonotype has at least ten counts. The rearrangement uses TRBV5-1 and TRBJ2-7; 9 bases are a match to TRBD2. Germline values: CDR1 SGHRS, CDR2 YFSETQ. V gave up 5 bases and J gave up 6 bases; unmatched junction bases: 6. CDR3 length equals 13 residues. Here the CDR3 DNA reads TGCGCCAGCAGATATAGCGGGAGTGGCGAGCAGTACTTC. Translation gives CASRYSGSGEQYF.

This clonotype was seen at least ten times. This sequence joins TRBV5-1 and TRBJ1-1, with no clear D. The CDR3 runs 14 residues. Germline loops: CDR1 SGHRS, CDR2 YFSETQ. V lost 1 base and J lost 0, with 7 bases in between. CDR3 region: CASSLQAVNTEAFF. CDR3 in DNA: TGCGCCAGCAGCTTGCAGGCAGTGAACACTGAAGCTTTCTTT.

The sample holds a few counts of this clonotype. V and J are TRBV24-1 and TRBJ1-1; 11 bases fit TRBD1. The V gene's germline CDR1 is KGHDR and CDR2 SFDVKD. Trimming took 2 bases from V and 4 from J; bases not matched to a gene: 5. CDR3 length: 16 amino acids. CDR3: CATSDSRTGGGTEAFF. Here the CDR3 DNA reads TGTGCCACCAGTGATTCCCGGACAGGGGGCGGCACTGAAGCTTTCTTT.

There are many counts of this clonotype. The chain couples TRBV28 to TRBJ2-7, with 7 bases lining up with TRBD2. The CDR3 spans 15 residues. Germline CDR1 MDHEN, CDR2 SYDVKM. After removal of 1 base from V and 2 bases from J, the junction contained 5 bases not matched to a gene. Here the CDR3 reads CASSLYGRTAYEQYF. CDR3 bases: TGTGCCAGCAGTTTATACGGGAGGACGGCCTACGAGCAGTACTTC.

This clonotype was recorded many times. The chain uses TRBV27 and TRBJ2-7, with TRBD2 matching over 7 bases. V shed 4 bases and J 2 bases; nucleotides not matched to a gene: 2. This CDR3 is built from 13 residues. CDR1 MNHEY and CDR2 SMNVEV come from the germline V gene (reference sequence). The CDR3 loop reads CASSSGTTYEQYF. The CDR3 DNA is TGTGCCAGCAGTTCCGGGACTACCTACGAGCAGTACTTC.

This clonotype has at least ten counts. This sequence joins TRBV10-3 and TRBJ2-7; D possibly corresponds to TRBD2 (6 bases). The CDR3 is 14 residues long. The germline gives CDR1 ENHRY, CDR2 SYGVKD. Trimming removed 8 bases from V and 3 bases from J, with 17 bases in between. CDR3 residues: CAIGDAGQRYEQYF. CDR3 sequence (DNA): TGTGCCATCGGAGACGCGGGGCAGCGCTACGAGCAGTACTTC.

At least ten counts were recorded for this clonotype. The chain links TRBV15 to TRBJ1-5, with unresolved D. With 4 bases removed from V and 9 bases from J, the gap between germline ends came to 13 bases. The CDR3 extends over 13 amino acids. The germline CDR1 and CDR2 sequences are LNHNV and YYDKDF (reference sequence). CDR3 region: CATSTDLWSPQHF. As DNA, the CDR3 is TGTGCCACCAGCACCGATCTATGGTCGCCCCAGCATTTT.

This clonotype appeared many times. The chain has TRBV29-1 and TRBJ2-1, with 11 bases matching TRBD2. There are 16 residues in the CDR3. The junction had 18 bases not matched to a gene; V was cut back by 7 bases and J by 10 bases. CDR1 is SQVTM and CDR2 is ANQGSEA in the germline V gene. The CDR3 coding sequence is TGCAGCGGTATAGGTACTAGCGGGAGATCCAGGAGAGAGCAGTTCTTC. This translates into CSGIGTSGRSRREQFF.

The sample holds a few counts of this clonotype. This rearrangement joins TRBV20-1 to TRBJ2-1, with 11 bases fitting TRBD2. Trimming removed 5 bases from V and 5 bases from J; junction bases left unmatched: 8. Germline-derived CDR1 and CDR2 are DFQATT and SNEGSKA (reference sequence). The CDR3 consists of 15 residues. The CDR3: CSAFSTSGINNEQFF. The CDR3 DNA sequence: TGCAGTGCTTTCTCGACTAGCGGGATTAACAATGAGCAGTTCTTC.

Many counts were recorded for this clonotype. The V and J genes are TRBV20-1 and TRBJ1-4, with 9 bases aligning to TRBD1. The CDR3 runs 15 residues. Germline V gene lookup returns CDR1 DFQATT and CDR2 SNEGSKA (reference sequence). The V segment lost 0 bases and the J segment 7 bases; nucleotides outside the gene matches: 6. The DNA for the CDR3 is TGCAGTGCTAGAGATTCGGGACAGGGAGGTGAAAAACTGTTTTTT. Its protein is CSARDSGQGGEKLFF.

This clonotype was detected many times. This chain joins TRBV25-1 and TRBJ1-1; a weak D match, TRBD1 (6 bases). V was trimmed by 4 bases and J by 1 base, leaving 13 bases between them. Germline lookup yields CDR1 MGHDK and CDR2 SYGVNS. The CDR3 consists of 15 residues. DNA of the CDR3: TGTGCCAGCAGTGGGACAAGGGGGGGGAACACTGAAGCTTTCTTT. Its translation is CASSGTRGGNTEAFF. Supplemented by reference TRBV25-1 and TRBJ1-1, the full variable domain reads EADIYQTPRYLVIGTGKKITLECSQTMGHDKMYWYQQDPGMELHLIHYSYGVNSTEKGDLSSESTVSRIRTEHFPLTLESARPSHTSQYLCASSGTRGGNTEAFFGQGTRLTVV.

This clonotype was picked up many times. The rearrangement uses TRBV15 and TRBJ2-5; a possible D gene is TRBD1 (5 bases). Trimming shortened V by 4 bases and J by 0 bases, and 12 bases separated the two germline ends. Germline lookup yields CDR1 LNHNV and CDR2 YYDKDF (reference sequence). The CDR3 loop spans 15 amino acids. The CDR3 here is CATSKVDTYQETQYF. The CDR3 DNA follows: TGTGCCACCAGCAAGGTGGACACGTACCAAGAGACCCAGTACTTC.

This clonotype came up many times. The rearrangement uses TRBV10-3 and TRBJ2-1; perhaps TRBD1 as D (5 bases). Trimming removed 3 bases from V and 6 bases from J, with 15 bases in between. The germline gives CDR1 ENHRY, CDR2 SYGVKD. The CDR3 totals 15 residues. In nucleotides, the CDR3 is TGTGCCATCAGTGACGACAGAGTTTGGGTCAATGAGCAGTTCTTC. This gives the protein CAISDDRVWVNEQFF.

The chain couples TRBV12-3 or TRBV12-4 to TRBJ2-2; 12 bases are shared with TRBD1. The CDR3 is 17 residues long. Germline trimming cut 4 bases from V and 7 bases from J; bases unmatched to any gene: 10. This CDR3 reads CASSSPGTGGYIGELFF. In nucleotides, the CDR3 is TGTGCCAGCAGTTCGCCCGGGACAGGGGGCTATATCGGGGAGCTGTTTTTT.

This clonotype was found many times. V gene TRBV11-1 combines with J gene TRBJ2-5; 9 positions match TRBD1. The CDR3 totals 15 residues. V was clipped by 5 bases and J by 4 bases; unmatched bases: 8. The germline V gene encodes CDR1 SGHAT and CDR2 FQDESV (reference sequence). This CDR3 is CASSKGQGGAETQYF. The CDR3, as DNA: TGTGCCAGCAGCAAGGGACAGGGTGGAGCAGAGACCCAGTACTTC.

This clonotype has a count of ten or more. This rearrangement joins TRBV27 to TRBJ1-4; TRBD1 matches 7 bases. V lost 4 bases and J lost 11; bases outside the gene matches: 4. The V gene's germline CDR1 is MNHEY and CDR2 SMNVEV (reference sequence). CDR3 size: 12 residues. This CDR3 reads CASSSRQGKLFF. CDR3 nucleotides: TGTGCCAGCAGTTCCCGACAGGGCAAACTGTTTTTT. The complete variable domain, with remaining parts taken from reference TRBV27 and TRBJ1-4, reads EAQVTQNPRYLITVTGKKLTVTCSQNMNHEYMSWYRQDPGLGLRQIYYSMNVEVTDKGDVPEGYKVSRKEKRNFPLILESPSPNQTSLYFCASSSRQGKLFFGSGTQLSVL.

This clonotype was recorded a few times. The rearrangement joins TRBV28 to TRBJ2-2; D is perhaps TRBD1 or TRBD2 (5 bases each). CDR3 length equals 14 residues. The germline CDR1 and CDR2 sequences are MDHEN and SYDVKM. V dropped 3 bases and J dropped 4 bases, with 9 bases sitting between them. CDR3 residues: CASSFGGSTGELFF. In nucleotides, the CDR3 is TGTGCCAGCAGTTTTGGGGGAAGCACCGGGGAGCTGTTTTTT. Full variable domain (outside the CDR3, taken from reference TRBV28 and TRBJ2-2): DVKVTQSSRYLVKRTGEKVFLECVQDMDHENMFWYRQDPGLGLRLIYFSYDVKMKEKGDIPEGYSVSREKKERFSLILESASTNQTSMYLCASSFGGSTGELFFGEGSRLTVL.

This clonotype was detected only a few times. The genes are TRBV19 and TRBJ2-3; the D is unclear. V was cut by 7 bases and J by 1 base, with 9 bases left in between. Germline V gene lookup returns CDR1 LNHDA and CDR2 SQIVND (reference sequence). The CDR3 consists of 13 residues. CDR3 sequence: CASNIKRTDTQYF. Here the CDR3 DNA reads TGTGCCAGTAACATTAAGCGCACAGATACGCAGTATTTT.